Included here is one TCR beta chain sequence, with context. It was with 60 Vbeta and 13 Jbeta primers that the PCR ran. Profiling relied on immunoSEQ multiplex PCR, and the TCRdb table lists in-frame clones only, not all of them. The repertoire holds about 170,000 clones, with about four fifths as singletons. The sample belongs to a study of cytomegalovirus exposure and HLA in healthy donors. Germline loops: CDR1 SGHRS, CDR2 YFSETQ. J gave up 5 bases and V 3 bases, and 7 bases lay outside the gene matches. The CDR3 is 15 amino acids. The chain employs TRBV5-1 and TRBJ1-1, with TRBD1 matching 10 bases. Material for sequencing was PBMCs. The origin of this receptor is a woman aged 50 to 65 in good health and CMV-seronegative. The CDR3 nucleotides are TGCGCCAGCAGCTCCCAGGGGACAGGGGTGACTGAAGCTTTCTTT. This translates into CASSSQGTGVTEAFF.